This T cell receptor (beta chain) was profiled in a study of early T cells in non-severe SARS-CoV-2 infection. On the study more broadly: Chains from this unsorted whole-blood bulk RNA could not be paired.

This clonotype has more than one count but fewer than ten. Individual cDNA molecules received unique molecular identifiers. TCRdb re-derived calls from the 5' RACE reads in MiXCR, one entry per CDR3 protein. The sample lists 56,000 or so distinct CDR3 sequences; 7.5% to 9.5% were seen once. The V gene's germline CDR1 is KGHSH and CDR2 LQKENI. V gave up 3 bases and J gave up 3 bases, with 18 bases separating them. The CDR3 runs 16 residues. This sequence was found in an adult who was a healthcare worker with PCR-confirmed SARS-CoV-2 infection or an uninfected control (not recorded which). The chain is built from TRBV18 and TRBJ2-7; D might be TRBD1 (6 bases). Sequences were obtained from whole blood. As DNA, the CDR3 is TGTGCCAGCTCACCCTTAACAGGGACCTTTAACTACGAGCAGTACTTC. It encodes CASSPLTGTFNYEQYF.